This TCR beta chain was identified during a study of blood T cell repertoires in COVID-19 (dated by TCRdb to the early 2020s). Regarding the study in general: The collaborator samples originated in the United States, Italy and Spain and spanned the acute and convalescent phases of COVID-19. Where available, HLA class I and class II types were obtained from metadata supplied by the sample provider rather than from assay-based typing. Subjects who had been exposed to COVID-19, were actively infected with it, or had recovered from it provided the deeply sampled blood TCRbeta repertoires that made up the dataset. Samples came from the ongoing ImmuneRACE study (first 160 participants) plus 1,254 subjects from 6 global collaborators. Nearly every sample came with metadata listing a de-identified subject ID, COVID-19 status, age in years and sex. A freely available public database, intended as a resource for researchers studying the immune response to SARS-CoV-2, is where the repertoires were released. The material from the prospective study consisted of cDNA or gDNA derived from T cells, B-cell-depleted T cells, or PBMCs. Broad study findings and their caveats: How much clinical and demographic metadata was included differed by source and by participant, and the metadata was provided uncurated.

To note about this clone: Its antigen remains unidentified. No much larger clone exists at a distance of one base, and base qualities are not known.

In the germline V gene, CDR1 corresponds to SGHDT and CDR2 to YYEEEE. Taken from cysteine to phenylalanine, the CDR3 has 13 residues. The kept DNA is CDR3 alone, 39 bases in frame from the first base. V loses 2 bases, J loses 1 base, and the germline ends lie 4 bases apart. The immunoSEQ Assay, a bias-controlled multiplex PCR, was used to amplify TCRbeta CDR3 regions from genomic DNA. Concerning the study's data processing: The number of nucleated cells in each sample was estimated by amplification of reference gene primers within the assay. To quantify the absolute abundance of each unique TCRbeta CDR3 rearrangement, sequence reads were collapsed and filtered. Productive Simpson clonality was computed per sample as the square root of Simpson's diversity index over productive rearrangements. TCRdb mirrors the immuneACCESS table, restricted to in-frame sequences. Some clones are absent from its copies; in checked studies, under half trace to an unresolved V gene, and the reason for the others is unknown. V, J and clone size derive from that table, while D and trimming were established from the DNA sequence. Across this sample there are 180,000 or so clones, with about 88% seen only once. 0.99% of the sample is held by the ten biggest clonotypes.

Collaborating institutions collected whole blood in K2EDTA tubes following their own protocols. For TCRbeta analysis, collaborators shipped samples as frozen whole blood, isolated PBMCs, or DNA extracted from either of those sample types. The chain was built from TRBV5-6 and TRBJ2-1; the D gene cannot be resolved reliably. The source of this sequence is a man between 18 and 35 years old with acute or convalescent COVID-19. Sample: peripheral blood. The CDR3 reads CASSFPSYNEQFF. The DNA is TGTGCCAGCAGCTTTCCGTCCTACAATGAGCAGTTCTTC.